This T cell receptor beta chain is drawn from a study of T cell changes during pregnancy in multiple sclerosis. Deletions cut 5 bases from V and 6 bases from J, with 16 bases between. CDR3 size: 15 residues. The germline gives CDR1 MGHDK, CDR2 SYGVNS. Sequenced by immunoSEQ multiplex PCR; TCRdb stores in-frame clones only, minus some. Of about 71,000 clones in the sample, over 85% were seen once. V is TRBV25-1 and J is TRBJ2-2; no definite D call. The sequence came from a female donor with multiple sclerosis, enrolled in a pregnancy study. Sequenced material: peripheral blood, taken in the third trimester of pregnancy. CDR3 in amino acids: CASSSVSQSSGELFF. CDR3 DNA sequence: TGTGCCAGCAGTTCCGTTTCGCAGTCCTCCGGGGAGCTGTTTTTT.